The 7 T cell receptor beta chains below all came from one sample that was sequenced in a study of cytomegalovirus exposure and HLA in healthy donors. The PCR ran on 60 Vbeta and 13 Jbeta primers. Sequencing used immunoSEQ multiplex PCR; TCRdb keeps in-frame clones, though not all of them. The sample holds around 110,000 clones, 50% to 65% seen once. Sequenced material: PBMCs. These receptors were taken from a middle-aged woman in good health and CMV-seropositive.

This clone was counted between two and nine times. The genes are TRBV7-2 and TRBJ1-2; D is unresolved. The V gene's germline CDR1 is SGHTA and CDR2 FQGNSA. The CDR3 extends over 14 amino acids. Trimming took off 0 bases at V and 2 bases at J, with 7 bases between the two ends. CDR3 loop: CASSLAPGNYGYTF. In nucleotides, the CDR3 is TGTGCCAGCAGCTTAGCTCCGGGGAACTATGGCTACACCTTC.

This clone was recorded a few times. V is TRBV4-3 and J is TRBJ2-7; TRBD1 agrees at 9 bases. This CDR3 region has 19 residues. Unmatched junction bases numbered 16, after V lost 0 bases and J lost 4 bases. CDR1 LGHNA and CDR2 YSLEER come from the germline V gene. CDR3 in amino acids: CASSQDVLVRTGDRYEQYF. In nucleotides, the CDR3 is TGCGCCAGCAGCCAAGACGTCTTAGTCCGGACAGGGGATCGGTACGAGCAGTACTTC.

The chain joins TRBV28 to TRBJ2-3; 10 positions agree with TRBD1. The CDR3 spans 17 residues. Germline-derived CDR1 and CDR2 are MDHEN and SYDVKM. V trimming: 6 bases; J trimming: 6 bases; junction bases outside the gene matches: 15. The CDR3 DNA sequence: TGTGCCAGCAGCCCAATGACAGGGGGCCCCCGGAGGGATACGCAGTATTTT. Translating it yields CASSPMTGGPRRDTQYF.

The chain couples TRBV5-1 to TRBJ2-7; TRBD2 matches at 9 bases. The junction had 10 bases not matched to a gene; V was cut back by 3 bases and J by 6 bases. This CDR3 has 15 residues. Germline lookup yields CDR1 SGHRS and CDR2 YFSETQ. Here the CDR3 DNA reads TGCGCCAGCAGCTCGAGTGGGACTAGCTACTCCGAGCAGTACTTC. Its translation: CASSSSGTSYSEQYF.

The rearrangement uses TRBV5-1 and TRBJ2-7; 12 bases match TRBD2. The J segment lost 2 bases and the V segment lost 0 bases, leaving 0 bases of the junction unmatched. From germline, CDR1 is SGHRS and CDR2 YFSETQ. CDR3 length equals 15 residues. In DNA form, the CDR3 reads TGCGCCAGCAGCTTGGGGACTAGCGGGGCCTACGAGCAGTACTTC. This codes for CASSLGTSGAYEQYF.

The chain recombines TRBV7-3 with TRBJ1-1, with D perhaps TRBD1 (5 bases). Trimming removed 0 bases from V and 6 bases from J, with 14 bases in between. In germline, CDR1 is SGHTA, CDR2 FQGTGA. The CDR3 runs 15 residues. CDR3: CASSLTAGFAAEAFF. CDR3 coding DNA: TGTGCCAGCAGCTTAACAGCAGGGTTTGCTGCTGAAGCTTTCTTT.

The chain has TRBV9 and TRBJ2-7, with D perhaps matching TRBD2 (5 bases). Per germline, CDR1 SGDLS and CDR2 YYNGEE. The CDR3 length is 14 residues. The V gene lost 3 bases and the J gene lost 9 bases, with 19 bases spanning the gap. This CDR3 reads CASSATQSGYAQYF. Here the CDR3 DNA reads TGTGCCAGCAGCGCAACTCAGTCGGGATATGCGCAGTACTTC.